This T cell receptor (beta chain) emerged from a study of blood T cell repertoires in COVID-19. Study information: Sources were T cells, B-cell-depleted T cells, or PBMCs; the material itself was cDNA or gDNA.

Self-reported history from a screening survey and questionnaire set each donor's cohort. The study recruited exposed participants who had met a COVID-19 case within 2 weeks before entry. This CDR3 spans 16 amino acids. Authors' processing steps: Amplification of reference gene primers provided the estimated nucleated cell counts. Only in-frame clones appear in the TCRdb table, and some are missing; sequencing was by immunoSEQ multiplex PCR. V and J calls and clone size are copied from that table; D and trimming were computed from the DNA. The table lists around 270,000 clones, approximately 88% of them singletons, with 2.5% to 3.5% in the top ten.

The TCR sequence derives from a woman in her thirties or forties who had been exposed to COVID-19. Source material: PBMCs or T cells enriched from blood (not recorded which). This chain connects TRBV21-1 to TRBJ2-7; the DNA was not compared with TRBD2, the D call given in the table. TRBV21-1 is designated a pseudogene. CDR3 in amino acids: CASNDSGIESSYEQYV. The CDR3 DNA reads as TGTGCCAGCAACGATAGCGGGATAGAGAGCTCCTACGAGCAGTACGTC.